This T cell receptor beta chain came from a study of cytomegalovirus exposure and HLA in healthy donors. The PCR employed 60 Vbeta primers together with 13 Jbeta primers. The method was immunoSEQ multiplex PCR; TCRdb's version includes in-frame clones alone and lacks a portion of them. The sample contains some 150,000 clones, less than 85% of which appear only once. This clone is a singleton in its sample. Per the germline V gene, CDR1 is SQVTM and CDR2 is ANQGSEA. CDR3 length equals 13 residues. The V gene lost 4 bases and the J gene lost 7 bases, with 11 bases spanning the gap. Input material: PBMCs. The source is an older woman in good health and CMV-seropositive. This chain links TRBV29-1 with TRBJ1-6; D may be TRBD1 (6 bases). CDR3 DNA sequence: TGCAGCGTTGTGACAGGATCCAATTCACCCCTCCACTTT. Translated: CSVVTGSNSPLHF.